Detailed here is one T cell receptor (beta chain). Its cognate antigen has yet to be identified. Qualities for individual bases were not recorded, and no much larger clone is one base off. The cohort was made up of roughly 670 healthy bone marrow donors. At the time of sampling, every cohort member was nominally healthy, though immune exposures that went unrecorded were likely present. The donor was CMV seronegative and was included in the group of several hundred seronegative cohort members. Each donor provided a peripheral blood sample, and peripheral blood mononuclear cells were used for TCR beta sequencing. Genomic DNA was extracted from the blood cell samples with the Qiagen DNeasy Blood Extraction Kit. Libraries were made using the immunoSEQ multiplex PCR assay. For the multiplex PCR, a mixture combining 60 forward primers for TCR Vbeta segments and 13 reverse primers for TCR Jbeta segments was used. Amplification of the CDR3 region of rearranged TCR beta genes was performed with a multiplex PCR assay on genomic DNA. The amplified TCR beta libraries were sequenced on the Illumina HiSeq System as 87-base-pair reads. The paper's data handling went like this. Across the 666 repertoires, a later analysis counted 60 million to 90 million unique TCR beta chains, some 11 million of which were shared by at least two donors. Raw reads were error-corrected and collapsed into unique sequences with a nearest-neighbor algorithm that merged closely related sequences to remove PCR and sequencing errors. To assign V, D and J gene segments, CDR3 sequences were aligned to IMGT reference sequences. For a sequence to be retained, at least a six-nucleotide match to both a V gene segment and a J gene segment was required. A rearrangement was called productive if the CDR3 had no stop codons and remained in frame with V and J, and every other rearrangement was called non-productive. CDR3 was defined by IMGT convention, running from the second conserved V-encoded cysteine to the conserved J-encoded phenylalanine. The earlier analysis of fewer than 750 of the donors excluded sequences that lacked an unambiguous match to a single V gene segment. An earlier analysis of some 610 of the donors called V segments functional above 56.7% productive rearrangements and segregating when the between-donor standard deviation exceeded 5%. A statistical classification framework was built to diagnose cytomegalovirus status from the catalog of TCR beta chain sequences. A later analysis assigned V and J genes by comparing TCR nucleotide sequences with IMGT/GENE-DB human TR gene sequences. The TCRdist pipeline was used in a later analysis to assign CDR3 sequences and most-parsimonious VDJ recombination scenarios. A later analysis defined each TCR beta chain by its CDR3 amino acid sequence plus V-gene family, and excluded reads lacking a unique V-gene family. In a later analysis, 550 to 650 highly shared, low-generation-probability nucleotide sequences were removed to address suspected cross-contamination and a sequencing artifact. In a later analysis, a clonal expansion index was calculated for each public chain from normalized within-repertoire ranks of inferred template counts. A later analysis computed generation probabilities with a VDJ recombination model fitted to out-of-frame rearrangements, and checked the results against IGoR. A later analysis scored TCR-TCR, TCR-HLA and TCR-CMV co-occurrence with hypergeometric tests, applying a repertoire-size bias correction to TCR pairs. In a later analysis, false discovery rates were estimated by permuting HLA or CMV assignments 20 times. A later analysis grouped co-occurring TCRs with DBSCAN, adding TCRdist sequence similarity when clustering within HLA-allele-positive subsets. Repertoires with fewer than 30,000 or more than 120,000 public chains, plus five repertoires with anomalous nucleotide sharing, were excluded from co-occurrence clustering. Entries here come from immuneACCESS through TCRdb and include only in-frame sequences with V and J called. Some clones fail to appear in such tables; in the studies checked, an unresolved V gene covers under half of the shortfall, and the cause of the remainder is unknown. For V, J and clone size, that table is used; D and trimming come from the DNA. Counted in this sample were about 88,000 clones; around 89% of them appeared once. Approximately 2.3% of the sample is held by the ten biggest clonotypes.

For this chain, trimming is 0 bases at the V end and 3 bases at the J end, and the number of junction bases without a gene match is 11. Including cysteine and phenylalanine, the CDR3 has 19 amino acids. Only the CDR3 DNA is retained, 57 bases long and in frame from the first base. CDR1 SGHTA and CDR2 FQGNSA are derived from the germline V gene. The sample originates from a study of cytomegalovirus exposure and HLA in healthy donors (dated by TCRdb to 2016 to 2017). As for the study more broadly: An earlier analysis of a few hundred of the donors reported approximately 260 Gb of sequence data and 117 million unique TCR beta sequences obtained from about 170 million T cells. An early release that covered fewer than 800 HLA-typed donors contained about 300 gigabases of sequencing data and tens of millions of unique TCR sequences. Of the 398 genotyped donors, less than 85% were placed in the genetic ancestry cluster associated with self-reported Caucasian donors. The study was designed to test whether signatures of past pathogen exposure could be identified by cataloging public T cell receptors. Using immunosequencing, the study profiled T cell repertoires from 550 to 750 subjects and related those repertoires to cytomegalovirus serostatus. A separate validation cohort of over a hundred different subjects was used in addition to the roughly 640-subject first cohort. The study combined high-throughput TCR immunosequencing, statistical association of individual TCRs with disease status, and machine learning to predict cytomegalovirus infection status. A later analysis re-analyzed previously published TCR beta repertoires from approximately 670 donors and added high-resolution HLA genotyping to study TCR occurrence patterns. Rather than drawing on any new phenotypic data, the later analysis identified candidate immune exposures from TCR beta sequences and the way those sequences occurred across donors. In an earlier analysis of 550 to 700 of the donors, high-throughput TCR beta sequencing was used to judge whether each TCR beta V gene segment behaved as functional or pseudogenic. Alongside the repertoire data, information on donor age, sex, ethnicity and CMV serostatus was compiled. A later genetic analysis took genome-wide SNP genotypes for about 65% of the 666 donors and used that subset as a discovery cohort. Every repertoire in the discovery cohort had been generated on one and the same sequencing platform. Both class I and class II loci were covered by HLA typing, at four-digit resolution. The number of typed donors differed by locus: 629-630 for A, B, C, DRB1 and DQB1; some 500 for DQA1; roughly 600 for DPA1; and around 490 for DPB1. Because of strong linkage in the cohort, roughly 5 DR-DQ haplotypes were treated as single units for association and clustering. Across approximately 400 genotyped donors of the cohort, an average of about 200,000 unique TCR beta nucleotide sequences per donor were sequenced, and 15% to 20% of those sequences were non-productive.

Overall study results and their limits: Linkage disequilibrium might explain the correlated functional status among segregating V segments, but an unknown experimental factor could not be excluded. Some IMGT-functional V segments, including TRBV6-2 and TRBV6-3, could not be told apart with the 87-base-pair reads, so those segments were excluded. The classifier was reported to diagnose cytomegalovirus status with high specificity and sensitivity in both the original and validation cohorts. In vitro tests confirmed that a few of the cytomegalovirus-associated TCR beta chains recognize cytomegalovirus antigens. A further reported finding was that TCR beta sequences accurately predicted the HLA-A and HLA-B alleles for most subjects in the first cohort. A group of highly shared sequence variants was considered likely to be a technical artifact of the sequencing pipeline. When HLA alleles, especially DR and DQ, strongly co-occurred, attributing TCR associations to individual alleles was difficult. Immune exposure information for the cohort was limited to CMV serostatus. This cohort had only TCR beta chains sequenced, and the lack of alpha or paired-chain data limited which features could be detected. According to a later analysis, most CMV-associated TCR beta chains appeared to be HLA-restricted, and the HLA associations seemed to be driven largely by CMV exposure. Across donors, most TCR sequences were observed very rarely, whereas some public TCRs were present in many individuals. A later genetic analysis reported fewer N-insertions in productive TCRs among donors in an Asian-associated ancestry cluster than the roughly 620-donor mean. An earlier analysis of around 540 of the donors showed that most TCR beta V segments appeared in productive rearrangements either about 87% or about 30% of the time, which broadly matched IMGT annotations. Specific HLA alleles were associated with over 15,000 TCR beta sequences at a false discovery rate of 0.05 in a later analysis. Because some donors lacked HLA typing at each locus, the association tests relied only on the typed subset. The earlier analysis of almost 600 of the donors excluded approximately 17 rarely observed V segments, including chromosome 9 orphons, because counts were too low. In a later analysis, the rate of TCR association differed among HLA loci, with DRB1 alleles having the most associated TCRs and HLA-C alleles having the fewest. Presence/absence analyses assumed roughly uniform sequencing depth across donors, an assumption that may not hold. The authors suggested that the approach could potentially be generalized to other disease states and immunological phenotypes. In a later analysis, several top co-occurrence clusters were reported to appear linked to parvovirus B19, influenza, CMV and Epstein-Barr virus. The study listed 150 to 200 TCR beta chains as associated with cytomegalovirus. Compared with equally common non-associated chains, HLA-associated TCR beta chains in a later analysis were more clonally expanded and had lower generation probabilities. An association between a missense DCLRE1C variant and V-gene and J-gene trimming of TCR beta chains was found in a later genetic analysis and replicated in an independent cohort.

The receptor's source is a young man in good health and CMV-seronegative. Input material: PBMCs. The sequence is built from TRBV7-2 and TRBJ2-7; TRBD2 aligns with 13 central bases. The DNA sequence follows: TGTGCCAGCAGCTTAGCGGGGGGAAGACTAGCGGGAGGAAACTACGAGCAGTACTTC. Its protein is CASSLAGGRLAGGNYEQYF.